This entry lists 10 T cell receptor beta chains sequenced from one sample in a study of PD-1 blockade in classical Hodgkin lymphoma. Some clones are missing from TCRdb's copy, which holds only in-frame ones; the method was immunoSEQ multiplex PCR. Found here are about 90,000 clones, 90% of them singletons; the top ten hold 2.5% to 3.5%. Time point denoted: cycle 4 day 1 (C4D1), after 5 to 7 weeks of nivolumab. Every patient had relapsed following autologous stem cell transplantation, and cohorts differed in brentuximab vedotin exposure. The source material was peripheral blood mononuclear cells (PBMCs), sampled before the fourth cycle of nivolumab. The receptors originated from a human donor with classical Hodgkin lymphoma.

This rearrangement joins TRBV27 to TRBJ2-2; 9 nucleotides agree with TRBD2. Germline V gene lookup returns CDR1 MNHEY and CDR2 SMNVEV (reference sequence). J lost 4 bases, V lost 3 bases, and 6 bases had no gene match. The CDR3 sequence is 16 residues long. This CDR3 is CASSLVSGGRTGELFF. The DNA of the CDR3 is TGTGCCAGCAGTTTGGTTAGCGGGGGCCGCACCGGGGAGCTGTTTTTT.

The chain is built from TRBV7-9 and TRBJ1-2; D uncertain. Between the trimmed V and J ends, which lost 5 bases and 8 bases, there was a span of 12 bases. The CDR3 extends over 12 amino acids. Germline V gene lookup returns CDR1 SEHNR and CDR2 FQNEAQ (reference sequence). CDR3 DNA: TGTGCCAGCAGCGACATGGCGGAGGGCTACACCTTC. It codes for CASSDMAEGYTF.

J is TRBJ2-7 and V is TRBV4-2; D gene uncertain. The CDR3 contains 13 residues. V was trimmed by 3 bases and J by 3 bases, leaving 9 bases between them. Germline CDR1 is LGHNA and CDR2 is YNFKEQ. The CDR3 sequence: CASSHRPLYEQYF. The CDR3 DNA is TGTGCCAGCAGCCATCGGCCCCTCTACGAGCAGTACTTC.

This chain joins TRBV2 and TRBJ1-1; 11 nucleotides agree with TRBD1. Germline V gene lookup returns CDR1 SNHLY and CDR2 FYNNEI. Trimming took 5 bases from V and 1 from J; bases not matched to a gene: 6. This CDR3 spans 16 amino acids. This chain's CDR3 is CASSPGTGGENTEAFF. CDR3 in DNA: TGTGCCAGCAGTCCCGGGACAGGGGGGGAGAACACTGAAGCTTTCTTT.

This chain connects TRBV18 to TRBJ2-1, with D perhaps TRBD1 (6 bases). V was shortened by 2 bases and J by 7 bases, with 18 bases between the two germline ends. The CDR3 sequence is 16 residues long. The germline V gene encodes CDR1 KGHSH and CDR2 LQKENI. CDR3 DNA: TGTGCCAGCTCACCAGCGACAGGCAAGGGGTGGAATGAGCAGTTCTTC. This gives the protein CASSPATGKGWNEQFF.

The V gene is TRBV18, the J gene TRBJ1-4; 8 bases match TRBD1. The CDR3 length is 15 residues. The J segment lost 6 bases and the V segment lost 4 bases, leaving 7 bases of the junction unmatched. CDR1 and CDR2 from the germline V gene are KGHSH and LQKENI. CDR3 nucleotide sequence: TGTGCCAGCTCACTACCAGGGACAGGAGATGAAAAACTGTTTTTT. It yields the protein CASSLPGTGDEKLFF.

The chain joins TRBV28 to TRBJ1-2; D not certain. V was shortened by 8 bases and J by 9 bases, with 16 bases between the two germline ends. Germline lookup yields CDR1 MDHEN and CDR2 SYDVKM. The CDR3 covers 12 residues. The CDR3 region is CASGTWAESYTF. As DNA, the CDR3 is TGTGCCAGCGGCACCTGGGCAGAAAGCTACACCTTC.

The CDR3 region has the DNA TGCGCCAGCAGCCAAGATTGGGGACAGGGGTCCTCTGGAAACACCATATATTTT. Its protein product is CASSQDWGQGSSGNTIYF. The rearrangement links TRBV4-3 to TRBJ1-3; 10 bases are shared with TRBD1. J lost 0 bases, V lost 0 bases, and 5 bases had no gene match. This CDR3 contains 18 residues. CDR1 and CDR2 (germline): LGHNA, YSLEER.

The chain recombines TRBV6-6 with TRBJ1-2; a possible D gene is TRBD1 (5 bases). V was shortened by 1 base and J by 3 bases, with 9 bases between the two germline ends. The CDR3 consists of 14 residues. Germline V CDR1 and CDR2: MNHNY, SVGAGI (reference sequence). The CDR3 nucleotides read TGTGCCAGCAGTTACTTACGGGGACACTATGGCTACACCTTC. Translated, it gives CASSYLRGHYGYTF.

The V call is TRBV5-1, the J call TRBJ2-7, with TRBD1 as a possible D gene (6 bases). V was shortened by 2 bases and J by 5 bases, with 8 bases between the two germline ends. Germline V lookup: CDR1 SGHRS, CDR2 YFSETQ. The CDR3 covers 12 residues. CDR3 DNA: TGCGCCAGCAGCTTACAGGGTAACGAGCAGTACTTC. It is translated as CASSLQGNEQYF.